This is a list of T cell receptor beta chains from one sample in a study of T cell responses to AZD1222 COVID-19 vaccine. Assay used: immunoSEQ multiplex PCR; TCRdb lists only in-frame clones, some missing. The table lists tens of thousands of clones, about three quarters of them singletons. This material consisted of peripheral blood, taken on day 0 of AZD1222 vaccination. These receptors originate from an adult in good health. CDR3s include the opening cysteine and the closing phenylalanine or tryptophan. Fields, in order: CDR3 protein, CDR3 DNA, J gene, clone size, D gene, V gene. A D gene is named only where the DNA matches it firmly. A row's size may be missing; if present it is once, few, many or a size class.

CDR3aa: CASSPLPSETQYF; CDR3nt: TGTGCCAGCTCACCACTACCATCGGAGACCCAGTACTTC; j_gene: TRBJ2-5; abundance: -; d_gene: -; v_gene: TRBV18
CDR3aa: CASSPEAGWGETQYF; CDR3nt: TGTGCCAGCTCACCAGAAGCGGGATGGGGGGAGACCCAGTACTTC; j_gene: TRBJ2-5; abundance: -; d_gene: TRBD2; v_gene: TRBV18
CDR3aa: CASSVSRTDTQYF; CDR3nt: TGTGCCAGCTCCGTTAGCCGCACAGATACGCAGTATTTT; j_gene: TRBJ2-3; abundance: -; d_gene: -; v_gene: TRBV18
CDR3aa: CASSLGIAEAFF; CDR3nt: TGTGCCAGCAGTTTAGGGATCGCTGAAGCTTTCTTT; j_gene: TRBJ1-1; abundance: -; d_gene: -; v_gene: TRBV28
CDR3aa: CASTPAGGQPQHF; CDR3nt: TGTGCCAGCACCCCGGCGGGCGGTCAGCCCCAGCATTTT; j_gene: TRBJ1-5; abundance: once; d_gene: -; v_gene: TRBV6-2/TRBV6-3
CDR3aa: CATSDFLANYGYTF; CDR3nt: TGTGCCACCAGTGATTTCTTAGCTAACTATGGCTACACCTTC; j_gene: TRBJ1-2; abundance: few; d_gene: -; v_gene: TRBV24-1
CDR3aa: CAISVLENTGELFF; CDR3nt: TGTGCCATCAGTGTTCTGGAGAACACCGGGGAGCTGTTTTTT; j_gene: TRBJ2-2; abundance: -; d_gene: -; v_gene: TRBV10-3
CDR3aa: CASSQAGRLNTGELFF; CDR3nt: TGTGCCAGCAGCCAGGCGGGCAGGCTAAACACCGGGGAGCTGTTTTTT; j_gene: TRBJ2-2; abundance: -; d_gene: -; v_gene: TRBV3-1/TRBV3-2
CDR3aa: CASSIQGTNTGELFF; CDR3nt: TGTGCCAGTAGTATCCAGGGGACGAACACCGGGGAGCTGTTTTTT; j_gene: TRBJ2-2; abundance: -; d_gene: -; v_gene: TRBV19
CDR3aa: CASSSRTVLSGNTIYF; CDR3nt: TGTGCCAGCAGCTCGAGGACAGTTCTATCTGGAAACACCATATATTTT; j_gene: TRBJ1-3; abundance: -; d_gene: -; v_gene: TRBV5-5
CDR3aa: CASSLMREPYEQYF; CDR3nt: TGTGCCAGCAGCTTGATGCGGGAACCCTACGAGCAGTACTTC; j_gene: TRBJ2-7; abundance: -; d_gene: -; v_gene: TRBV5-4